This T cell receptor beta chain derives from a study of cytomegalovirus exposure and HLA in healthy donors. Background on the study: Samples from HLA-typed donors yielded approximately 80 million unique TCRs in an early data release. Among the 300 to 400 donors who were genotyped, about 80% fell in the genetic ancestry cluster that is associated with self-reported Caucasian donors.

This CDR3 has 15 amino acids. CDR1 and CDR2 from the germline V gene are ENHRY and SYGVKD. V lost 2 bases, J lost 6 bases, and 6 bases stayed unmatched. Regarding the study as a whole: Association with HLA alleles at 0.05 false discovery rate was found for about 17,000 TCR beta sequences in a later analysis. On later analysis, the bulk of CMV-associated TCR beta chains appeared to be HLA-restricted.

PCR was performed using 60 Vbeta and 13 Jbeta primers. Profiling relied on immunoSEQ multiplex PCR, and the TCRdb table lists in-frame clones only, not all of them. This table holds roughly 110,000 clones, about 64% found once. To note about this clone: What it recognizes is unknown.

The chain recombines TRBV10-3 with TRBJ2-3, with 9 bases fitting TRBD2. Material for sequencing was PBMCs. This clonotype was sampled from a female donor in good health and CMV-seronegative. CDR3: CAISEGGRAGDTQYF. CDR3 in DNA: TGTGCCATCAGTGAGGGCGGGAGGGCCGGGGATACGCAGTATTTT.